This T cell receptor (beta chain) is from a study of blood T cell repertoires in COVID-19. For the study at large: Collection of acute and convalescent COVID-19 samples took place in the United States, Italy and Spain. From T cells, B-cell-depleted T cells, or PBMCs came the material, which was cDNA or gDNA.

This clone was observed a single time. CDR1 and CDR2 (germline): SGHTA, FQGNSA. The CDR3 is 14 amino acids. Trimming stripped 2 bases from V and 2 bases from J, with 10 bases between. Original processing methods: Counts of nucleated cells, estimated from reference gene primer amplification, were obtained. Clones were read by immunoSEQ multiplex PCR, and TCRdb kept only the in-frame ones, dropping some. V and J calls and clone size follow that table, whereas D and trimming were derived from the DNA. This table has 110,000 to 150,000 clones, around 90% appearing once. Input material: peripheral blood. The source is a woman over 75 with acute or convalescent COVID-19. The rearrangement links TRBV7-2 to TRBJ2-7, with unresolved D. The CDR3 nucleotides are TGTGCCAGCAGCTTAATTCTAGGCCCCTACGAGCAGTACTTC. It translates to CASSLILGPYEQYF.